The source of this T cell receptor (beta chain) is a study of cytomegalovirus exposure and HLA in healthy donors. The CDR3 runs to 15 residues. Trimming left V 8 bases short and J 0 bases short, with 11 bases between. Germline V gene data show CDR1 as WSHSY and CDR2 as SAAADI. PCR primers comprised 60 Vbeta and 13 Jbeta primers. Assay: immunoSEQ multiplex PCR; the TCRdb copy retains only in-frame clones and omits some. The sample's table shows tens of thousands of clones. Concerning this clone itself: Its antigen remains unknown.

Study conclusions and caveats: Later examination showed HLA-associated TCR beta chains had greater clonal expansion than equally common others. According to a later analysis, donors in an Asian-associated ancestry cluster reportedly had fewer N-insertions than the roughly 670-donor mean.

V usage is TRBV10-2 and J usage is TRBJ2-6; D remains unclear. The sample consisted of PBMCs. This receptor was taken from a man aged 45-60 years in good health and CMV-seropositive. The CDR3 DNA reads TGCGCCAGCGTAGCAGAGAGCTCTGGGGCCAACGTCCTGACTTTC. Protein: CASVAESSGANVLTF.